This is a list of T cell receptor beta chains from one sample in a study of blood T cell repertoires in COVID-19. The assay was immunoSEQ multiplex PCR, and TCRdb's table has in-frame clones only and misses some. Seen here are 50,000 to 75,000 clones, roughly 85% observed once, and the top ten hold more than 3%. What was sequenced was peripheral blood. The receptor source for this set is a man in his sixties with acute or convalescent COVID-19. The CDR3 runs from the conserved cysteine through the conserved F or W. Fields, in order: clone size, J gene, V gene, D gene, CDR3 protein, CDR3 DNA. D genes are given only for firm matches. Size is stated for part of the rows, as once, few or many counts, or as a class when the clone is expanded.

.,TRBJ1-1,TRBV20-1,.,CSASQGWGNTEAFF,TGCAGTGCTAGTCAGGGATGGGGGAACACTGAAGCTTTCTTT
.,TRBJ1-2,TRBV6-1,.,CASSEWQAVNYGYTF,TGTGCCAGCAGTGAATGGCAGGCAGTCAACTATGGCTACACCTTC
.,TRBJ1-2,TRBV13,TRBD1,CASSIRRSTGRNYGYTF,TGTGCCAGCAGCATTCGAAGGTCGACAGGGAGGAACTATGGCTACACCTTC
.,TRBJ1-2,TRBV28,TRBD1,CASSLSTGANGGYTF,TGTGCCAGCAGTTTATCCACAGGGGCGAACGGGGGCTACACCTTC
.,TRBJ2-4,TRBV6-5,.,CASLGVPADIQYF,TGTGCCAGCCTCGGGGTGCCCGCGGACATTCAGTACTTC
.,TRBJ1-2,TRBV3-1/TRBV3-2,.,CASSPGRNSGYGYTF,TGTGCCAGCAGCCCCGGAAGGAATTCGGGCTATGGCTACACCTTC
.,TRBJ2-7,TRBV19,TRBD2,CASSNKAGGNPYEQYF,TGTGCCAGTAGTAATAAGGCGGGAGGGAACCCCTACGAGCAGTACTTC
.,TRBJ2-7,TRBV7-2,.,CASSFAYEQYF,TGTGCCAGCAGCTTCGCCTACGAGCAGTACTTC
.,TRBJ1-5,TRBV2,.,CASSEEGDQPQHF,TGTGCCAGCAGTGAAGAAGGGGATCAGCCCCAGCATTTT
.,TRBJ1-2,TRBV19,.,CASSGVLLDGYTF,TGTGCCAGTAGTGGAGTCCTCCTGGATGGCTACACCTTC
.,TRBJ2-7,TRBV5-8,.,CASSLLGVEQYF,TGTGCCAGCAGCTTGCTCGGGGTCGAGCAGTACTTC
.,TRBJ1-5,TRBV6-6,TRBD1,CASSYGRQGYQPQHF,TGTGCCAGCAGTTACGGCAGACAGGGGTATCAGCCCCAGCATTTT
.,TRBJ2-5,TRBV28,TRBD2,CASSPGGIAGEETQYF,TGTGCCAGCAGCCCTGGGGGAATAGCGGGAGAAGAGACCCAGTACTTC
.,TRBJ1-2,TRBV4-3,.,CASSPERQSYGYTF,TGCGCCAGCAGCCCAGAGAGACAGTCCTATGGCTACACCTTC
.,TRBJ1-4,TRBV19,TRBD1,CASSESGQGGHNEKLFF,TGTGCCAGTAGTGAATCGGGACAGGGTGGACATAATGAAAAACTGTTTTTT
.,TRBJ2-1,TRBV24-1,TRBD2,CATSDGTSGDYNEQFF,TGTGCCACCAGTGATGGGACTAGCGGGGATTACAATGAGCAGTTCTTC
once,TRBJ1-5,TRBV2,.,CASKNRTDDSNQPQHF,TGTGCCAGCAAAAACAGGACGGATGATAGCAATCAGCCCCAGCATTTT
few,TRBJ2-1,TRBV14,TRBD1,CASSPPGQGIGNEQFF,TGTGCCAGCAGCCCCCCGGGACAGGGTATTGGCAATGAGCAGTTCTTC
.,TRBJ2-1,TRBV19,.,CASSITGGDNEQFF,TGTGCCAGTAGTATAACAGGGGGGGACAATGAGCAGTTCTTC
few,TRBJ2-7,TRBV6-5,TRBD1,CASSWIQGNEQYF,TGTGCCAGCAGTTGGATACAGGGGAACGAGCAGTACTTC
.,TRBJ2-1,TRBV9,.,CASSLMEHGSYNEQFF,TGTGCCAGCAGCCTTATGGAGCACGGCTCCTACAATGAGCAGTTCTTC